This section outlines one TCR beta chain sequence together with its context. It lacks a known antigen. Base qualities are not recorded, but no much larger clone differs from it by a single base. Read against the paper, the sample's treatment or condition label means: allogeneic hematopoietic cell transplantation with graft depleted of TCRalphabeta T cells and CD19 B cells. The children who served as transplant recipients had been given grafts of TCRalphabeta/CD19-depleted allogeneic hematopoietic cells. The receptor library was made with PCR. Sequencing relied on an Illumina HiSeq 2500. Molecular barcoding was employed in the preparation of TCR libraries, with unique molecular identifiers being used to normalize TCRbeta repertoire quantification. TCRdb passed the public sequencing reads through fastp at Q25 and MiXCR, retaining productive beta sequences. Entries that share a CDR3 protein sequence are merged under the most common genes and DNA. The sample table records roughly 120,000 distinct CDR3 sequences; more than 20% of these occur just once. The ten biggest clones cover about 10% of the sample.

CDR1 and CDR2 are read off the germline V gene as MGHRA and YSYEKL. The V and J ends are trimmed by 1 base and 5 bases, leaving 8 bases between them. The CDR3, from cysteine to phenylalanine, totals 13 residues. Of the read, only the CDR3 DNA is kept; its 39 bases are in frame from base 1. These data originate in a study of T-cell reconstitution after alpha-beta-depleted transplantation in children listed by TCRdb under 2016. Background for the entire study: The study quantitatively tracked T-cell immune reconstitution after TCRalphabeta/CD19-depleted allogeneic hematopoietic cell transplantation in children using TCR repertoire profiling.

Overall study outcomes, separate from this receptor: In some patients, high TCRbeta diversity at day 60 was attributed to recipient T cells and intrathymic progenitors that had survived conditioning. Over subsequent months, a decline in hyperexpanded clone frequencies was noted, and after one year, T-cell counts and TCRbeta diversity were mostly ascribed to newly produced T cells. Apparently early alphabetaT-cell count recovery about two months after transplant reportedly relied on only several hundred rapidly expanded clones derived from non-depleted graft cells.

The rearranged chain carries TRBV4-1 and TRBJ2-5; the D gene is not confidently resolved. The specimen comprised PBMCs, mostly from graft donor cells, sampled 180 days after TCRalphabeta/CD19-depleted stem cell transplant. This receptor was taken from a male patient aged 2 to 9 who had a stem cell transplant for chronic granulomatous disease, so the T cells may come from the graft donor. The bases are TGCGCCAGCAGCCAAGTTCATGGGGAGACCCAGTACTTC. It translates to CASSQVHGETQYF.